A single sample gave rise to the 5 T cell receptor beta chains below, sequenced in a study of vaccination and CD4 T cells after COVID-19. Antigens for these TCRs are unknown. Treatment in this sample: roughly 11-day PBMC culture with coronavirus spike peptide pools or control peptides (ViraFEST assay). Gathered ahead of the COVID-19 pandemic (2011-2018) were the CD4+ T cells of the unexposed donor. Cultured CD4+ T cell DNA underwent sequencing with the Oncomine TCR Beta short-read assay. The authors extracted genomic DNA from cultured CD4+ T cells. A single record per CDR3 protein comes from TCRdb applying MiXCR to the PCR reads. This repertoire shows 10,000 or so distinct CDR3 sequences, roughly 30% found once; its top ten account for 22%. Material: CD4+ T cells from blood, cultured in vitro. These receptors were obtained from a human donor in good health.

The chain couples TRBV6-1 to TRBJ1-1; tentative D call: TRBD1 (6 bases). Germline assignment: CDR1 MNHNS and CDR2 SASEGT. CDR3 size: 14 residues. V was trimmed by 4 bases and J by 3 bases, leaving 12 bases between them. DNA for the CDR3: TGTGCCAGCAGTGGAGGGTCAGGGGACACTGAAGCTTTCTTT. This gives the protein CASSGGSGDTEAFF.

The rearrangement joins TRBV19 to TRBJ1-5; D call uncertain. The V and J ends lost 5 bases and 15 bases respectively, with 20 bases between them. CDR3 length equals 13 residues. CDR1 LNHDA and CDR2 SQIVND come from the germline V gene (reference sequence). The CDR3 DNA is TGTGCCAGTAGTTCCGCACCGGGAGCCGGTAGGCATTTT. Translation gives CASSSAPGAGRHF.

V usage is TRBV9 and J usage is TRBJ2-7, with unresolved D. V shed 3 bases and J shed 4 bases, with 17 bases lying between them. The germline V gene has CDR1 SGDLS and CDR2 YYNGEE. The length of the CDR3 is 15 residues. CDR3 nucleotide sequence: TGTGCCAGCAGCGGCCGGCCCGGGCCTTTATACGAGCAGTACTTC. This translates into CASSGRPGPLYEQYF.

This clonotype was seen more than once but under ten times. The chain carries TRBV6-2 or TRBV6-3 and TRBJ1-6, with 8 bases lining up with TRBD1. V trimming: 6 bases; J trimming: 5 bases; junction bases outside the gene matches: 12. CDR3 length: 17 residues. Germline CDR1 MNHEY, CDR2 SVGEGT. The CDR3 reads CASRRTGIQNNNSPLHF. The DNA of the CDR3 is TGTGCCAGCAGGAGGACAGGGATCCAGAACAATAATTCACCCCTCCACTTT.

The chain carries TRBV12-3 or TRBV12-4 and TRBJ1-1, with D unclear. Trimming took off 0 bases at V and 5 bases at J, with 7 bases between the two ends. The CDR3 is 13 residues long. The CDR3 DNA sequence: TGTGCCAGCAGTTTAGCGGGAGAAACTGAAGCTTTCTTT. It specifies CASSLAGETEAFF.